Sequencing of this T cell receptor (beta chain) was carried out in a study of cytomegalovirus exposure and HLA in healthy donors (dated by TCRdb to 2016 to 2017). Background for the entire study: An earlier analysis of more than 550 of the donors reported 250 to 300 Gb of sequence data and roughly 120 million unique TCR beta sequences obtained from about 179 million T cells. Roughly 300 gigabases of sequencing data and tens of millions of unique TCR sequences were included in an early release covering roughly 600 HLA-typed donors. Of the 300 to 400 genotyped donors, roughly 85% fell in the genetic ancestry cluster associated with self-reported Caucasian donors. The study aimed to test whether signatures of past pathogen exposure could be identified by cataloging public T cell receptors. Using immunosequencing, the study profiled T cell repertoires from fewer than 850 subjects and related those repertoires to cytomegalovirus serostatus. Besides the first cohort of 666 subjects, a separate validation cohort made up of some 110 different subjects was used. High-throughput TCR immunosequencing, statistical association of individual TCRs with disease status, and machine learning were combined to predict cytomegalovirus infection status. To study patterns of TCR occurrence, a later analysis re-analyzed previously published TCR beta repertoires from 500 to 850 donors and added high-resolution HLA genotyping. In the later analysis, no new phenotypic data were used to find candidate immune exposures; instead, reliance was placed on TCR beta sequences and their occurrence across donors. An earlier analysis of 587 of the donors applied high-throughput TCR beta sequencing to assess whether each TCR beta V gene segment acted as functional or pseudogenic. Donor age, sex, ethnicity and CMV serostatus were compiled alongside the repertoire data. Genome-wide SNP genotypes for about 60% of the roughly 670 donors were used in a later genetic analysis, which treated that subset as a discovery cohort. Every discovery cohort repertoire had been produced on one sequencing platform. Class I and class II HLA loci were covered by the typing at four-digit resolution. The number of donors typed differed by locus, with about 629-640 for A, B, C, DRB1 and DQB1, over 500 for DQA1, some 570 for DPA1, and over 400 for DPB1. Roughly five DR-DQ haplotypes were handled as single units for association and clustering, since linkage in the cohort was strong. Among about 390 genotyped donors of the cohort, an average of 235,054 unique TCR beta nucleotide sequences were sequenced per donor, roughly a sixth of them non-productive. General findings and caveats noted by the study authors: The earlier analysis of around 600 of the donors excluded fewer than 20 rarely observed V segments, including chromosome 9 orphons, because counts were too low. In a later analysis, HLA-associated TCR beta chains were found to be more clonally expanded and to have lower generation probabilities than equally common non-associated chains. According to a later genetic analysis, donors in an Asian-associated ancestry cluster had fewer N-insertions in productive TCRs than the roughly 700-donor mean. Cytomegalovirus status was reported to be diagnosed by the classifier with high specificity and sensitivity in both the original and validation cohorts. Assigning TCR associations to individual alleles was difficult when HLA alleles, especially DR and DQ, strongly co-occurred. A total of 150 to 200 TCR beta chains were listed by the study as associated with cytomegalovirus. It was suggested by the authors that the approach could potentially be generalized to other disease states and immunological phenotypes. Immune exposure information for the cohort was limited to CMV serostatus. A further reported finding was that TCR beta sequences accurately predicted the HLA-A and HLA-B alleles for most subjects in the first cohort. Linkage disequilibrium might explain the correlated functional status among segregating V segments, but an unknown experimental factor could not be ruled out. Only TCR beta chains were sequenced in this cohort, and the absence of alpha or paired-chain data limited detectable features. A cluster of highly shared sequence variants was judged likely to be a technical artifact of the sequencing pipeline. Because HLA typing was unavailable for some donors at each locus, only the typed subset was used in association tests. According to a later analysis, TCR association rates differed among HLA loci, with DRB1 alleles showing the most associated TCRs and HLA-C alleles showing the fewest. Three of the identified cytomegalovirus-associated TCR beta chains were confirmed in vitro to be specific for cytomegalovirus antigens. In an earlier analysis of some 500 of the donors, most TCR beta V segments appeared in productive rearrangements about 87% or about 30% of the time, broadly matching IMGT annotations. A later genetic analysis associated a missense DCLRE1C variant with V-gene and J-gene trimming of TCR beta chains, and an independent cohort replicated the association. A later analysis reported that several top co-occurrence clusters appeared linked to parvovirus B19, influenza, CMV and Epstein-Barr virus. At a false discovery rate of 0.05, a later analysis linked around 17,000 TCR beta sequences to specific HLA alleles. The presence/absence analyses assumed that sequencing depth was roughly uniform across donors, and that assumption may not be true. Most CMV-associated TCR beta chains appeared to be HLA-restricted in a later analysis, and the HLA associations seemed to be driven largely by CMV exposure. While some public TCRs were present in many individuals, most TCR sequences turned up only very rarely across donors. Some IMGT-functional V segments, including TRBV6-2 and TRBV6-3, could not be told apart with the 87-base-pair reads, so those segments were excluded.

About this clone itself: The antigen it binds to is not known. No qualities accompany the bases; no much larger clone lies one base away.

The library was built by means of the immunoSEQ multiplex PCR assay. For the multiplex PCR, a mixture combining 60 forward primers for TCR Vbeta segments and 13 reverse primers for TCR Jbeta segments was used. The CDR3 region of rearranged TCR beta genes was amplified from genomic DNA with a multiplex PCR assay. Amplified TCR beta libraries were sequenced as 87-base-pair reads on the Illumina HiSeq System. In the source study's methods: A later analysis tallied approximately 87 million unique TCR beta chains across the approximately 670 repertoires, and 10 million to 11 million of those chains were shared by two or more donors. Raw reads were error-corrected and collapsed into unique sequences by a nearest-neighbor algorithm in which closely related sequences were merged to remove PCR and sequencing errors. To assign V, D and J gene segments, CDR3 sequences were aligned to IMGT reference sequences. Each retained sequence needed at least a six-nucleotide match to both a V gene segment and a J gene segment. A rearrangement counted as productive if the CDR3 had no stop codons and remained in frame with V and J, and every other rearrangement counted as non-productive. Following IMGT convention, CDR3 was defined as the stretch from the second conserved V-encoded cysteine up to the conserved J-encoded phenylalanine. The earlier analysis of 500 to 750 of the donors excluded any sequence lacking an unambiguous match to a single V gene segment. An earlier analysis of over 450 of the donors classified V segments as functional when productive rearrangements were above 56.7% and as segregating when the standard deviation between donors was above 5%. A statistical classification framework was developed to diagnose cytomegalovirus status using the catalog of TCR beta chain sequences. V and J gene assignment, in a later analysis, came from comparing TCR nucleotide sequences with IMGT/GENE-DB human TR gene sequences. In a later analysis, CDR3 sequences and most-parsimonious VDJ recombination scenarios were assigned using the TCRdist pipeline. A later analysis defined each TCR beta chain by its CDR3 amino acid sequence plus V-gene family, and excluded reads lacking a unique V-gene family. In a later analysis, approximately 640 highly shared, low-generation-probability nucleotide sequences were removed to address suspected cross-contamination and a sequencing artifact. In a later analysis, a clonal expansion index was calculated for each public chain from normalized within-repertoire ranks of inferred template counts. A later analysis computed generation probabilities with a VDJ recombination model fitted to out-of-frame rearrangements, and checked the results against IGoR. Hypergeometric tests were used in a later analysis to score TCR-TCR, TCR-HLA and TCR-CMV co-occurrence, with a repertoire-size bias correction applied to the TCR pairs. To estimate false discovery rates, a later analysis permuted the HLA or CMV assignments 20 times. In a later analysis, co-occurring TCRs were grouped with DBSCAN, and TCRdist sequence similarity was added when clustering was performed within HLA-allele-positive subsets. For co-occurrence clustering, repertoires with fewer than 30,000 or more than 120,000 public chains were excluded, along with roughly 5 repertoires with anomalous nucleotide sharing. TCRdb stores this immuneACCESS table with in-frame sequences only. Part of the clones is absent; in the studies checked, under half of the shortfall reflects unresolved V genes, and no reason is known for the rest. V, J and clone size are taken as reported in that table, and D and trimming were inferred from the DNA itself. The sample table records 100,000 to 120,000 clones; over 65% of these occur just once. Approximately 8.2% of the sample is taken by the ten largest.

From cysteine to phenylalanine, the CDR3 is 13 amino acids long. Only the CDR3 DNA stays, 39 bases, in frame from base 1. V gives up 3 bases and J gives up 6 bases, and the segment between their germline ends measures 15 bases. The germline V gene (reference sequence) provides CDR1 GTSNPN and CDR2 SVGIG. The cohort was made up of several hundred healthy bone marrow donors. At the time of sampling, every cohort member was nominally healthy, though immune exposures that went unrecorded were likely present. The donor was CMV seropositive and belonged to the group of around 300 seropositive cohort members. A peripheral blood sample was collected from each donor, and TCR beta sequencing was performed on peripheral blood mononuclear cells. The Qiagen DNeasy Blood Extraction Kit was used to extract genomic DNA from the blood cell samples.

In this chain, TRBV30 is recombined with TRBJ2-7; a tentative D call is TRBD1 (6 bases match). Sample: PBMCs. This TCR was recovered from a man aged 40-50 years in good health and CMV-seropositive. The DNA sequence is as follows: TGTGCCTGGAGGCAAAACAGGGTTGGCGAGCAGTACTTC. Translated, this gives CAWRQNRVGEQYF. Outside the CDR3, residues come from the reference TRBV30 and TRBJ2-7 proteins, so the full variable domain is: SQTIHQWPATLVQPVGSPLSLECTVEGTSNPNLYWYRQAAGRGLQLLFYSVGIGQISSEVPQNLSASRPQDRQFILSSKKLLLSDSGFYLCAWRQNRVGEQYFGPGTRLTVT.